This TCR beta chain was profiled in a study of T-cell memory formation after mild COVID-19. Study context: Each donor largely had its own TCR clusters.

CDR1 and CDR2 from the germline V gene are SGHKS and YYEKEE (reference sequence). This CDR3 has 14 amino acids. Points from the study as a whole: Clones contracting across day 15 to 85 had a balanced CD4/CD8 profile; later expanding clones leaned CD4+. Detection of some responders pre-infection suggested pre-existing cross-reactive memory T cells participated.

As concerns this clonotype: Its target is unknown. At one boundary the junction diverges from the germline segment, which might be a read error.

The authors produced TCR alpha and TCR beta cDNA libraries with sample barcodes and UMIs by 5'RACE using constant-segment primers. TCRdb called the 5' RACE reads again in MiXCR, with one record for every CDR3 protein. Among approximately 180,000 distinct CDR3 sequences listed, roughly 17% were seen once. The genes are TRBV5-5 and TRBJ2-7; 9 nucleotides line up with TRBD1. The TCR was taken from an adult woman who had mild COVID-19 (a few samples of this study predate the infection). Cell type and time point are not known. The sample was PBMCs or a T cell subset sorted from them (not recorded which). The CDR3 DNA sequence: TGTGCCAGCAGTTTGGACAGGGGTGGAGACGAGCAGTACTTC. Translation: CASSLDRGGDEQYF.